The 24 T cell receptor beta chains listed next were all sequenced from one sample in a study of blood T cell repertoires in COVID-19 (dated by TCRdb to 2020 to 2022). Libraries were prepared through the immunoSEQ multiplex PCR assay. Imported from immuneACCESS, the table was reduced by TCRdb to in-frame sequences with V and J called. These copies leave out some clones; in studies compared against another copy, an unresolved V gene accounts for under half, and the cause of the remainder is not known. The sample table holds 65,000 to 85,000 clones, of which roughly 91% were seen once. The ten most abundant clones make up approximately 10% of the sample. The sequenced sample consisted of peripheral blood. Every receptor here comes from a woman aged 18-35 years with acute or convalescent COVID-19.

This rearrangement joins TRBV15 to TRBJ1-1; D is uncertain. Trimming left V 4 bases short and J 4 bases short, with 10 bases between. CDR3 length equals 13 residues. The germline V gene has CDR1 LNHNV and CDR2 YYDKDF (reference sequence). For the CDR3, the DNA is TGTGCCACCAGCATCAGCGGAGGCACTGAAGCTTTCTTT. Its translation is CATSISGGTEAFF.

The V gene is TRBV4-3, the J gene TRBJ2-3; the match to TRBD2 covers 10 bases. The germline gives CDR1 LGHNA, CDR2 YSLEER. This CDR3 contains 16 residues. V trimming: 3 bases; J trimming: 3 bases; junction bases outside the gene matches: 6. CDR3 region: CASSQRASGSTDTQYF. For the CDR3, the DNA is TGCGCCAGCAGCCAGAGAGCTAGCGGGAGTACAGATACGCAGTATTTT.

V is TRBV10-2 and J is TRBJ2-6; no definite D call. The CDR3 loop spans 15 amino acids. V lost 1 base and J lost 2, with 6 bases in between. The V gene's germline CDR1 is WSHSY and CDR2 SAAADI. The CDR3 nucleotides are TGCGCCAGCAGTGAGTTTAGAGCTGGGGCCAACGTCCTGACTTTC. Amino acid sequence: CASSEFRAGANVLTF.

This chain uses TRBV25-1 with TRBJ2-6; 7 bases are a match to TRBD1. The V segment lost 4 bases and the J segment 1 base; nucleotides outside the gene matches: 7. CDR1 is MGHDK, CDR2 SYGVNS, per germline. There are 17 residues in the CDR3. The CDR3 coding sequence is TGTGCCAGCAGTGTAGCTCTCAGGGGGTCTGGGGCCAACGTCCTGACTTTC. Amino acids: CASSVALRGSGANVLTF.

The chain carries TRBV5-1 and TRBJ2-6; D is unclear. Trimming left V 0 bases short and J 0 bases short, with 4 bases between. Looked up from germline, CDR1 is SGHRS and CDR2 is YFSETQ. The CDR3 covers 15 residues. The CDR3 here is CASSLASSGANVLTF. The CDR3 DNA is TGCGCCAGCAGCTTGGCGAGCTCTGGGGCCAACGTCCTGACTTTC.

The chain joins TRBV15 to TRBJ2-3; TRBD1 aligns across 7 bases. The germline V gene has CDR1 LNHNV and CDR2 YYDKDF (reference sequence). After removal of 0 bases from V and 5 bases from J, the junction contained 8 bases not matched to a gene. The CDR3 contains 16 residues. CDR3 residues: CATSRDLRTGVDTQYF. CDR3 bases: TGTGCCACCAGCAGAGATCTCAGGACAGGAGTAGATACGCAGTATTTT. The variable domain in full, completed from reference TRBV15 and TRBJ2-3, reads DAMVIQNPRYQVTQFGKPVTLSCSQTLNHNVMYWYQQKSSQAPKLLFHYYDKDFNNEADTPDNFQSRRPNTSFCFLDIRSPGLGDTAMYLCATSRDLRTGVDTQYFGPGTRLTVL.

In this sample, this clone turned up once. The chain is built from TRBV4-1 and TRBJ2-3; TRBD2 matches at 14 bases. The CDR3 has 19 residues. V lost 4 bases and J lost 3; bases outside the gene matches: 12. Germline loops: CDR1 MGHRA, CDR2 YSYEKL. CDR3 DNA sequence: TGCGCCAGCAGCCGCCTTCCCCACCGGACTAGCGGGGGGACAGATACGCAGTATTTT. The encoded protein is CASSRLPHRTSGGTDTQYF.

V and J are TRBV9 and TRBJ1-6; 10 nucleotides match TRBD1. The CDR3 contains 14 residues. V lost 4 bases, J lost 9 bases, and 4 bases stayed unmatched. CDR1 and CDR2 from the germline V gene are SGDLS and YYNGEE. CDR3 amino acids: CASSPRDRGSPLHF. The CDR3 DNA reads as TGTGCCAGCAGCCCCCGGGACAGGGGTTCACCCCTCCACTTT.

J is TRBJ2-3 and V is TRBV18; D remains unclear. Germline V gene sequence: CDR1 KGHSH, CDR2 LQKENI. Trimming took off 1 base at V and 1 base at J, with 9 bases between the two ends. The CDR3 is 15 residues long. CDR3 region: CASSPQSAGTDTQYF. DNA of the CDR3: TGTGCCAGCTCACCACAAAGCGCCGGCACAGATACGCAGTATTTT.

J is TRBJ2-4 and V is TRBV28; D may be TRBD2 (5 bases). Germline V gene lookup returns CDR1 MDHEN and CDR2 SYDVKM. The germline V and J ends were trimmed by 8 bases and 2 bases, with 13 bases remaining between them. The CDR3 is 14 amino acids. The DNA for the CDR3 is TGTGCCAGCTGCGGGCATAACTCCAAAAACATTCAGTACTTC. This gives the protein CASCGHNSKNIQYF.

This rearrangement joins TRBV10-2 to TRBJ1-2, with 7 positions matching TRBD1. This CDR3 is built from 15 residues. V lost 2 bases to trimming and J lost 3 bases; unmatched junction nucleotides: 6. Germline V gene lookup returns CDR1 WSHSY and CDR2 SAAADI. The CDR3 DNA reads TGCGCCAGCAGTGAGCGACAGGGCCCCTACTATGGCTACACCTTC. Amino acids: CASSERQGPYYGYTF.

The chain combines TRBV18 with TRBJ2-1; the match to TRBD2 covers 10 bases. Germline CDR1 KGHSH, CDR2 LQKENI. The CDR3 consists of 15 residues. The junction had 9 bases not matched to a gene; V was cut back by 9 bases and J by 4 bases. CDR3 residues: CASHNGTSAYNEQFF. DNA for the CDR3: TGTGCCAGTCACAACGGGACTAGCGCATACAATGAGCAGTTCTTC.

The chain is built from TRBV9 and TRBJ2-2; 7 nucleotides match TRBD1. Germline V gene data show CDR1 as SGDLS and CDR2 as YYNGEE. This CDR3 has 14 residues. V lost 4 bases, J lost 4 bases, and 4 bases stayed unmatched. The CDR3 DNA sequence: TGTGCCAGCAGCTTGTGGACAGGCACCGGGGAGCTGTTTTTT. Translation: CASSLWTGTGELFF.

The chain combines TRBV6-5 with TRBJ1-1, with a tentative D call TRBD1 (6 bases). There are 13 residues in the CDR3. Germline assignment: CDR1 MNHEY and CDR2 SVGAGI. Trimming removed 7 bases from V and 4 bases from J, with 13 bases in between. Here the CDR3 DNA reads TGTGCCAGCAAAAGGGGGGGAGGCACTGAAGCTTTCTTT. This translates into CASKRGGGTEAFF.

The chain has TRBV5-1 and TRBJ2-2, with 7 bases identical to TRBD1. Looked up from germline, CDR1 is SGHRS and CDR2 is YFSETQ. V lost 6 bases, J lost 4 bases, and 6 bases stayed unmatched. The CDR3 covers 14 residues. The CDR3 DNA reads TGCGCCAGCACTCGACAGGGACGCACCGGGGAGCTGTTTTTT. Its protein is CASTRQGRTGELFF.

This clone showed up just once. The genes are TRBV9 and TRBJ2-1, with 10 bases lining up with TRBD2. Per the germline V gene, CDR1 is SGDLS and CDR2 is YYNGEE. CDR3 length: 15 residues. V was clipped by 4 bases and J by 5 bases; unmatched bases: 6. This CDR3 reads CASSPASGSDNEQFF. As DNA, the CDR3 is TGTGCCAGCAGCCCCGCTAGCGGGAGTGACAATGAGCAGTTCTTC. Together with reference TRBV9 and TRBJ2-1, the CDR3 gives the full variable domain: DSGVTQTPKHLITATGQRVTLRCSPRSGDLSVYWYQQSLDQGLQFLIQYYNGEERAKGNILERFSAQQFPDLHSELNLSSLELGDSALYFCASSPASGSDNEQFFGPGTRLTVL.

The J gene is TRBJ2-2, the V gene TRBV19; TRBD2 matches 11 bases. Germline CDR1 reads LNHDA; CDR2 reads SQIVND (reference sequence). The CDR3 sequence is 18 residues long. J was trimmed by 6 bases and V by 6 bases; bases with no gene match: 15. The CDR3: CASSNPHSGRAWSGELFF. The CDR3 DNA reads TGTGCCAGTAGCAATCCCCATAGCGGGAGGGCCTGGTCCGGGGAGCTGTTTTTT.

The chain links TRBV28 to TRBJ2-7; 7 bases align to TRBD2. The ends lost 6 bases at V and 2 bases at J; junction bases unmatched: 7. CDR3 length: 14 residues. Germline V gene lookup returns CDR1 MDHEN and CDR2 SYDVKM. The CDR3 sequence: CASSPPGGAYEQYF. The CDR3 DNA reads TGTGCCAGCAGCCCTCCGGGGGGAGCCTACGAGCAGTACTTC.

V gene TRBV29-1 combines with J gene TRBJ2-1, with 8 positions matching TRBD2. There are 14 residues in the CDR3. The V and J ends lost 4 bases and 6 bases, in that order; junction bases with no gene match: 8. Germline assignment: CDR1 SQVTM and CDR2 ANQGSEA. The CDR3 loop is CSVVGTRGGNEQFF. The DNA of the CDR3 is TGCAGCGTTGTAGGGACTAGGGGCGGCAATGAGCAGTTCTTC.

The chain combines TRBV5-1 with TRBJ2-2; the D gene is possibly TRBD2 (5 bases). The CDR3 spans 16 residues. Germline CDR1 SGHRS, CDR2 YFSETQ. Trimming took 1 base from V and 1 from J, leaving 11 bases between them. The CDR3 nucleotides read TGCGCCAGCAGCTTGAGGGAGATTAGGAACACCGGGGAGCTGTTTTTT. It yields the protein CASSLREIRNTGELFF.

V and J are TRBV5-5 and TRBJ2-3; no reliable D call. Trimming pared 0 bases from V and 7 bases from J, leaving 3 bases between. The CDR3 is 11 residues long. From germline, CDR1 is SGHKS and CDR2 YYEKEE (reference sequence). The CDR3 loop is CASSLANTQYF. CDR3 DNA: TGTGCCAGCAGCTTGGCCAATACGCAGTATTTT.

The V call is TRBV28, the J call TRBJ1-4; D is perhaps TRBD1 (5 bases). The germline V gene has CDR1 MDHEN and CDR2 SYDVKM. V was trimmed by 3 bases and J by 5 bases, leaving 10 bases between them. The CDR3 spans 14 residues. The CDR3: CASSFGGTNEKLFF. The CDR3, as DNA: TGTGCCAGCAGTTTCGGGGGGACCAATGAAAAACTGTTTTTT.

The chain recombines TRBV2 with TRBJ2-7; 14 bases agree with TRBD2. The length of the CDR3 is 14 residues. Unmatched junction bases numbered 0, after V lost 6 bases and J lost 2 bases. The germline gives CDR1 SNHLY, CDR2 FYNNEI. CDR3 sequence reads: CASRTSGGAYEQYF. The CDR3 DNA reads TGTGCCAGCAGGACTAGCGGGGGGGCCTACGAGCAGTACTTC. Full variable domain (outside the CDR3, taken from reference TRBV2 and TRBJ2-7): EPEVTQTPSHQVTQMGQEVILRCVPISNHLYFYWYRQILGQKVEFLVSFYNNEISEKSEIFDDQFSVERPDGSNFTLKIRSTKLEDSAMYFCASRTSGGAYEQYFGPGTRLTVT.

CDR3 coding DNA: TGCGCCAGCAGCCCTAGTCGGGGACTAGCGGGGCGGAGCACAGATACGCAGTATTTT. Its translation: CASSPSRGLAGRSTDTQYF. This chain connects TRBV5-1 to TRBJ2-3; 13 bases align to TRBD2. J lost 0 bases, V lost 4 bases, and 11 bases had no gene match. CDR3 length equals 19 residues. CDR1 is SGHRS and CDR2 is YFSETQ in the germline V gene. Combining the CDR3 with reference TRBV5-1 and TRBJ2-3 gives the whole variable domain KAGVTQTPRYLIKTRGQQVTLSCSPISGHRSVSWYQQTPGQGLQFLFEYFSETQRNKGNFPGRFSGRQFSNSRSEMNVSTLELGDSALYLCASSPSRGLAGRSTDTQYFGPGTRLTVL.